This entry is about one T cell receptor (beta chain). Germline V lookup: CDR1 SGDLS, CDR2 YYNGEE. CDR3 size: 16 residues. J was trimmed by 2 bases and V by 0 bases; bases with no gene match: 6. Healthy individuals of Caucasian origin from Russia, aged about 6 to 100, served as donors. The data are from a study of blood T cells in healthy people across ages. Combining a sample-barcoded 5' primer with a J-beta primer mix, a second PCR ran for about 7 to 11 cycles. Every sample gave at least 2.5 million paired-end reads containing CDR3. TCRdb redid the calling of the 5' RACE reads with MiXCR, one entry per CDR3 protein. The sample has about 1.8 million distinct CDR3 sequences; around half are singletons.

The chain combines TRBV9 with TRBJ2-7; 9 bases map to TRBD2. The sequence was obtained from a woman aged 40 to 50 in good health. The sample was blood. The CDR3 nucleotides are TGTGCCAGCAGCGTAGGATTTGCGGGAGGGCCCTACGAGCAGTACTTC. Its translation: CASSVGFAGGPYEQYF.